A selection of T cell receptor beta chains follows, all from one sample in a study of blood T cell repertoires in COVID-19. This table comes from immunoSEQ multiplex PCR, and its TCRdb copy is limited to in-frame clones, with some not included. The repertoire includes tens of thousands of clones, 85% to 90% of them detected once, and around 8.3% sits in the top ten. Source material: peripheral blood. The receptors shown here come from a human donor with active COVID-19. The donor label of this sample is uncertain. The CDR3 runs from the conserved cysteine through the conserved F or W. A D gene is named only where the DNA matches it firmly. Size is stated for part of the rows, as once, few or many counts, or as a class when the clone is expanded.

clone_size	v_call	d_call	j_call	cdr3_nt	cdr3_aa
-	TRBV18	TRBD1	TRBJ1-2	TGTGCCAGCTCACCACGGGGACAGGACCCTTATGGCTACACCTTC	CASSPRGQDPYGYTF
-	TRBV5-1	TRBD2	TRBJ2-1	TGCGCCAGCAGTCCGGGACTAGCGGTAGCTCTCTCCTACAATGAGCAGTTCTTC	CASSPGLAVALSYNEQFF
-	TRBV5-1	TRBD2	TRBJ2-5	TGCGCCAGCAGCCTTGGGACTAGCTTGGAGACCCAGTACTTC	CASSLGTSLETQYF
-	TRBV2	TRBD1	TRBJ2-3	TGTGCCAGCAGTGAAGGGCAGGGGGAAGATACGCAGTATTTT	CASSEGQGEDTQYF
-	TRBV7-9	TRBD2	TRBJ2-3	TGTGCCAGCAGCTTTCCTCGGACTAGCGAGGGGACAGATACGCAGTATTTT	CASSFPRTSEGTDTQYF
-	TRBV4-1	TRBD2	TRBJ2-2	TGCGCCAGCAGCCGAGTAGCGGGGGGGATTAACACCGGGGAGCTGTTTTTT	CASSRVAGGINTGELFF
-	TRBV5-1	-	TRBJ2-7	TGCGCCAGCAGCTTGGGACAGGGACTAGTCAACGAGCAGTACTTC	CASSLGQGLVNEQYF
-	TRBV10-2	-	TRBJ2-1	TGCGCCAGCCAATTCTCCTACAATGAGCAGTTCTTC	CASQFSYNEQFF
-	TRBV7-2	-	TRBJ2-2	TGTGCCAGCAGCTTCCCTTGGGGGGCCGGGGAGCTGTTTTTT	CASSFPWGAGELFF
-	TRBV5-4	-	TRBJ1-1	TGTGCCAGCGGACGTACAGGGAACACTGAAGCTTTCTTT	CASGRTGNTEAFF
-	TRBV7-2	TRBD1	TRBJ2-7	TGTGCCAGCAGCTTAAGATCGACAGGGGTCTCCTACGAGCAGTACTTC	CASSLRSTGVSYEQYF
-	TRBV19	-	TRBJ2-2	TGTGCCAGTAGATTCTTAAGCGGAACCGGGGAGCTGTTTTTT	CASRFLSGTGELFF
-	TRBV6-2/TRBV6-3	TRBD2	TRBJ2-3	TGTGCCAGCGGCCTGAGGTCGGGAGGACCAACAGATACGCAGTATTTT	CASGLRSGGPTDTQYF
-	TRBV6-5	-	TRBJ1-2	TGTGCCAGCAGTTACCCCGGCGGTGCCTATGGCTACACCTTC	CASSYPGGAYGYTF
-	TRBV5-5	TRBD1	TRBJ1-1	TGTGCCAGCAGCTCGATCGGACAGGCGAACACTGAAGCTTTCTTT	CASSSIGQANTEAFF
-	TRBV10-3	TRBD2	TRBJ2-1	TGTGCCATCAGTGAAGCTAGCGGGAGATCCTACAATGAGCAGTTCTTC	CAISEASGRSYNEQFF
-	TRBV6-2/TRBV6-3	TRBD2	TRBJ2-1	TGTGCCAGCAGTAAGCGGGAACCGACCTACAATGAGCAGTTCTTC	CASSKREPTYNEQFF
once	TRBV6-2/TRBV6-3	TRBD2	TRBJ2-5	TGTGCCAGCAGTCGTCTAGCGGGGGGGCGTCAAGAGACCCAGTACTTC	CASSRLAGGRQETQYF
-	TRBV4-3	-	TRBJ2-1	TGCGCCAGCAGCCAAACCGGGATCAGAGGTAATGAGCAGTTCTTC	CASSQTGIRGNEQFF
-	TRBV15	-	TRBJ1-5	TGTGCCACCAGCAGAGATAGATCGAGCAATCAGCCCCAGCATTTT	CATSRDRSSNQPQHF
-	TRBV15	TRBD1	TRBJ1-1	TGTGCCACCCGGGACAGGGGGTCTCCCTCGAACACTGAAGCTTTCTTT	CATRDRGSPSNTEAFF
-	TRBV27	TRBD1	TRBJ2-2	TGTGCCAGCCGGACAGGGGACACCGGGGAGCTGTTTTTT	CASRTGDTGELFF
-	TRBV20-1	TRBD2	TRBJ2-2	TGCAGTGCTAGTGGGACTAGGAACACCGGGGAGCTGTTTTTT	CSASGTRNTGELFF
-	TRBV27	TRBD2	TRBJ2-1	TGTGCCAGCAGTTTATATGGCGCACTAGCGGGAGTAGGGGAGCAGTTCTTC	CASSLYGALAGVGEQFF
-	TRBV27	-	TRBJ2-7	TGTGCCATCCCGGACTTGTCCGAGCAGTACTTC	CAIPDLSEQYF
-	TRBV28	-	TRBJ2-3	TGTGCCAGCAGTGCCCACGCGGGGTCTAGCACAGATACGCAGTATTTT	CASSAHAGSSTDTQYF
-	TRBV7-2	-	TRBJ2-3	TGTGCCAGCAGCCCGTGGGCGGGAATCTCAGATACGCAGTATTTT	CASSPWAGISDTQYF